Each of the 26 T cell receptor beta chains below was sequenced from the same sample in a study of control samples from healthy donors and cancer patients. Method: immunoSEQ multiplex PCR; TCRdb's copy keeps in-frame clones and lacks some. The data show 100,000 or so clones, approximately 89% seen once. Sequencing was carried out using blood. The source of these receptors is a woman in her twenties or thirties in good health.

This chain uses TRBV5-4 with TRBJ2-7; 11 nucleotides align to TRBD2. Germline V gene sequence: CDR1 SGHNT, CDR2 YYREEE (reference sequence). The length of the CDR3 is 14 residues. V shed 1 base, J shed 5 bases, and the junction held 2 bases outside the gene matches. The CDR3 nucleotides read TGTGCCAGCAGCTTGACTAGCGGGGGCCACGAGCAGTACTTC. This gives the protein CASSLTSGGHEQYF.

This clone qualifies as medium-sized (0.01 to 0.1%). The CDR3 loop reads CASSDRDTGELFF. In DNA form, the CDR3 reads TGTGCCAGCAGTGACAGGGACACCGGGGAGCTGTTTTTT. The rearrangement uses TRBV6-4 and TRBJ2-2; D gene unclear. CDR1 is MRHNA, CDR2 SNTAGT, per germline. CDR3 length: 13 amino acids. V was cut by 2 bases and J by 3 bases, with 4 bases left in between.

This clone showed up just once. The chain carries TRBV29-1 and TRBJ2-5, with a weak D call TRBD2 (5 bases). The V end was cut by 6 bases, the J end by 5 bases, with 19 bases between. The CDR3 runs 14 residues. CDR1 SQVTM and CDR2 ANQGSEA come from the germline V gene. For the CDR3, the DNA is TGCAGCGTCCTCCCCTCGGGGTATTGGGAGACCCAGTACTTC. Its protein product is CSVLPSGYWETQYF.

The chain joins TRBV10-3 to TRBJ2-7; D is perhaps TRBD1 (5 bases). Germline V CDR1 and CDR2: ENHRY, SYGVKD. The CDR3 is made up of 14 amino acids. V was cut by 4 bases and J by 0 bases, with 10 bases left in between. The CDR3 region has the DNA TGTGCCATCAGTGGACAGCCAAGCTCCTACGAGCAGTACTTC. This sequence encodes CAISGQPSSYEQYF.

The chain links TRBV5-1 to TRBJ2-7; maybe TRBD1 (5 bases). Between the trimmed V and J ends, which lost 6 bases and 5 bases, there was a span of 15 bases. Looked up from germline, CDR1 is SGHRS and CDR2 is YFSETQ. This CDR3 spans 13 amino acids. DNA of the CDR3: TGCGCCAGCAAATTGGGCAGGGCTAACGAGCAGTACTTC. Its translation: CASKLGRANEQYF.

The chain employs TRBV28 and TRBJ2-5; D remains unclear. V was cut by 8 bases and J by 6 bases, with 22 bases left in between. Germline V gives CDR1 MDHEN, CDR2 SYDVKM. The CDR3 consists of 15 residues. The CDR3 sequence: CASRAPQAAMKTQYF. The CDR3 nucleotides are TGTGCCAGCCGGGCCCCCCAGGCGGCGATGAAGACCCAGTACTTC.

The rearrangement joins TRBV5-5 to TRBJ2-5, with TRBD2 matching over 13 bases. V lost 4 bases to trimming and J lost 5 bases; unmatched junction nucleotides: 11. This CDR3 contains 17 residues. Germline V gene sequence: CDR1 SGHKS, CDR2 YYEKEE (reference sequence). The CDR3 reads CASSLRTSGGAGETQYF. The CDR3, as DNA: TGTGCCAGCAGCCTCCGGACTAGCGGGGGAGCAGGGGAGACCCAGTACTTC.

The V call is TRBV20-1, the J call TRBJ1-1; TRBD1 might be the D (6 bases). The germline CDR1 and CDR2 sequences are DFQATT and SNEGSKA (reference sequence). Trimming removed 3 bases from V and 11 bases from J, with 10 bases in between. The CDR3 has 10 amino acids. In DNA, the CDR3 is TGCAGTGCTAGTCGGGGGGCGGCTTTCTTT. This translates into CSASRGAAFF.

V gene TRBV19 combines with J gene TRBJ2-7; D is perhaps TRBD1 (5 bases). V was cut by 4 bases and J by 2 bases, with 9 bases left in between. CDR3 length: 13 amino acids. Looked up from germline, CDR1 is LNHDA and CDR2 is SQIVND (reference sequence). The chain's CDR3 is CASSSDRTYEQYF. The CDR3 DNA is TGTGCCAGTAGTAGTGACAGAACCTACGAGCAGTACTTC.

For the CDR3, the DNA is TGTGCCAGCAGTGACTCAGGGAACTATGGCTACACCTTC. Translated: CASSDSGNYGYTF. This rearrangement joins TRBV6-4 to TRBJ1-2; no firm D call. V shed 0 bases and J shed 2 bases, with 4 bases lying between them. The CDR3 runs 13 residues. CDR1 MRHNA and CDR2 SNTAGT come from the germline V gene.

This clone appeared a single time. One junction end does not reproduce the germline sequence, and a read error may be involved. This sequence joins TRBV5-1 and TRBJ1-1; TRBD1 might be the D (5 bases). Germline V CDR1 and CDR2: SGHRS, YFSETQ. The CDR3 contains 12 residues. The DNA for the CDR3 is TGCGCCAGCAGCTTGCTGGGGGGGAGGGCGTACTTT. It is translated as CASSLLGGRAYF.

CDR3 coding DNA: TGTGCCAGCAGCCTCCAACGGGACAGATCGGGCTACACCTTC. Protein sequence: CASSLQRDRSGYTF. V is TRBV14 and J is TRBJ1-2; 7 bases match TRBD1. In germline, CDR1 is SGHDN, CDR2 FVKESK. The CDR3 covers 14 residues. The ends lost 4 bases at V and 8 bases at J; junction bases unmatched: 10.

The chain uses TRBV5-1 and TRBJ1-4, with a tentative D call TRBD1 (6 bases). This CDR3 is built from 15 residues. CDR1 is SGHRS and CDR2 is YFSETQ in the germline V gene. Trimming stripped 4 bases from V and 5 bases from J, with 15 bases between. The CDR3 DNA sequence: TGCGCCAGCAGCCCCAGGGGTGGAGGAAATGAAAAACTGTTTTTT. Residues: CASSPRGGGNEKLFF.

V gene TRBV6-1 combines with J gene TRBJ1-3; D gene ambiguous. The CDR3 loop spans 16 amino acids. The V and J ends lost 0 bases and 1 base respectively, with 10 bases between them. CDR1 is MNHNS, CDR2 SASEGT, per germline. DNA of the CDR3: TGTGCCAGCAGTGAAGCGCTTCGGCCGTCTGGAAACACCATATATTTT. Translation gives CASSEALRPSGNTIYF.

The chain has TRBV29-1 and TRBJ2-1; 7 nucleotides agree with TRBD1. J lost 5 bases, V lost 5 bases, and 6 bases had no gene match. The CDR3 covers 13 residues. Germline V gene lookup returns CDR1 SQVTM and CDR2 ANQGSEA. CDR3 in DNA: TGCAGCGTTCTCGAGGGGACAGACAATGAGCAGTTCTTC. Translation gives CSVLEGTDNEQFF.

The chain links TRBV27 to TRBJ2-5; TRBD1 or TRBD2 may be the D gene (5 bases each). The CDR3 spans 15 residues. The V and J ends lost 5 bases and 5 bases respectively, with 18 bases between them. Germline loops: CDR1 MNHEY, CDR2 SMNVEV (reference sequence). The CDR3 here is CASSGRRGGGETQYF. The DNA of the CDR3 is TGTGCCAGCAGTGGGAGACGGGGTGGGGGTGAGACCCAGTACTTC.

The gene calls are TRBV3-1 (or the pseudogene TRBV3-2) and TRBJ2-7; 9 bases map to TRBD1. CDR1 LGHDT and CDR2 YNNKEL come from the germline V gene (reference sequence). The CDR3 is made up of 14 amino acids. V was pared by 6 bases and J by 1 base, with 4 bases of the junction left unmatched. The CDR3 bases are TGTGCCAGCAGTAGACAGGGGGGGTCCTACGAGCAGTACTTC. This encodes CASSRQGGSYEQYF.

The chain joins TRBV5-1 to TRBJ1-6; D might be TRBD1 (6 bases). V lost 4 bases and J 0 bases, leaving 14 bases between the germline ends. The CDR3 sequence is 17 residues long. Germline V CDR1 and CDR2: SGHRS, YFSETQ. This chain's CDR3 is CASSPVQGTSYNSPLHF. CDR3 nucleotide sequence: TGCGCCAGCAGCCCCGTCCAGGGGACCTCCTATAATTCACCCCTCCACTTT.

CDR3 nucleotide sequence: TGTGCCAGCAGCCACCGGGAGGGGGTAACAGATACGCAGTATTTT. Its protein product is CASSHREGVTDTQYF. The genes are TRBV3-1 (or the pseudogene TRBV3-2) and TRBJ2-3, with 8 bases matching TRBD2. The CDR3 covers 15 residues. The germline CDR1 and CDR2 sequences are LGHDT and YNNKEL (reference sequence). J lost 3 bases, V lost 3 bases, and 5 bases had no gene match.

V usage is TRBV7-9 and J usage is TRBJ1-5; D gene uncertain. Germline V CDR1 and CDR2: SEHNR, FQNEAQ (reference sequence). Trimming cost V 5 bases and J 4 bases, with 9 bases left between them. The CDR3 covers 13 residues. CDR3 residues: CASSIIGNQPQHF. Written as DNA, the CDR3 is TGTGCCAGCAGCATCATAGGGAATCAGCCCCAGCATTTT.

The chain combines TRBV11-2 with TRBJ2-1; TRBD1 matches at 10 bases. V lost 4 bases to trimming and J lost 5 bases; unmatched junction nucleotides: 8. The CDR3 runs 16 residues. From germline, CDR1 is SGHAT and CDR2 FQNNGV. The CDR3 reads CASSSTDRGIHNEQFF. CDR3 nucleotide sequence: TGTGCCAGCAGCTCGACGGACAGGGGGATTCACAATGAGCAGTTCTTC.

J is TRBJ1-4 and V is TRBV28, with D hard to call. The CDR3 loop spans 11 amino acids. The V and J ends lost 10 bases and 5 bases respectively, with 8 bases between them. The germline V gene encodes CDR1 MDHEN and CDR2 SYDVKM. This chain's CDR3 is CATRRNEKLFF. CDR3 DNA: TGTGCCACCAGAAGAAATGAAAAACTGTTTTTT.

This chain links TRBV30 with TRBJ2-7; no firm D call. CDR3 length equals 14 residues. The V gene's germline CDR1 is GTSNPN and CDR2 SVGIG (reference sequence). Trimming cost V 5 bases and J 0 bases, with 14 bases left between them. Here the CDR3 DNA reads TGTGCCTGGGAGAGGAGTGACAACTCCTACGAGCAGTACTTC. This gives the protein CAWERSDNSYEQYF.

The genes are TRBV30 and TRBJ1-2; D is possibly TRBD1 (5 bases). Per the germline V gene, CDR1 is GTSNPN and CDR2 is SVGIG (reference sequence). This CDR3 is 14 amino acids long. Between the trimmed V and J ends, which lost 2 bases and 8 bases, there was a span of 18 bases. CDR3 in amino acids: CAWSFDSSFGGYTF. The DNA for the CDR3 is TGTGCCTGGAGTTTTGACAGCTCCTTTGGGGGCTACACCTTC. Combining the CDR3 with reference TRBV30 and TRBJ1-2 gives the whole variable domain SQTIHQWPATLVQPVGSPLSLECTVEGTSNPNLYWYRQAAGRGLQLLFYSVGIGQISSEVPQNLSASRPQDRQFILSSKKLLLSDSGFYLCAWSFDSSFGGYTFGSGTRLTVV.

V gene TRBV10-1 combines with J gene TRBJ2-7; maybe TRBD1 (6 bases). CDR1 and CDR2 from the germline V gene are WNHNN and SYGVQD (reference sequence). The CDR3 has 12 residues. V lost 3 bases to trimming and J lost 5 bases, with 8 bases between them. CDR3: CASSDQGHEQYF. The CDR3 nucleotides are TGCGCCAGCAGTGATCAGGGGCACGAGCAGTACTTC.

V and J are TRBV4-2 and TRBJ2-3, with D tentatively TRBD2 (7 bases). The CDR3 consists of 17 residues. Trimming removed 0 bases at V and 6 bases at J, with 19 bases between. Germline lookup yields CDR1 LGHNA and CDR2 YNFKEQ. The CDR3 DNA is TGTGCCAGCAGCCAAGAAGGACTGGGGGCGGGGGCGGATACGCAGTATTTT. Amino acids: CASSQEGLGAGADTQYF.